The sample holds a few counts of the clone carrying this TCR beta chain. Its specificity is unknown. The CDR3 loop spans 15 amino acids. V lost 2 bases and J 9 bases, leaving 17 bases between the germline ends. CDR1 is MNHEY and CDR2 is SVGAGI in the germline V gene. Everyone who gave samples was a healthy Caucasian. The data are from a study of identical twins. Notes on the study in general: Excess sharing between twins was weaker in beta out-of-frame sequences.

Carrying unique molecular identifiers, the cDNA also gained a universal primer site through template switching. A single record per CDR3 protein comes from TCRdb applying MiXCR to the 5' RACE reads. The sample has 450,000 or so distinct CDR3 sequences, roughly an eighth seen once. The same data also went into a second study, on yellow fever vaccine responses in identical twins.

This rearrangement joins TRBV6-5 to TRBJ2-1, with D possibly TRBD1 on 5 matching bases. This TCR came from a woman under 30 in good health. The sample taken for sequencing was CD4+ T cells sorted from blood. The CDR3 is CASSYPLTGHGEQFF. The CDR3, as DNA: TGTGCCAGCAGTTACCCTCTAACAGGTCACGGTGAGCAGTTCTTC.